The 11 T cell receptor beta chains given below trace back to one sample, sequenced in a study of blood T cell repertoires in COVID-19. Method: immunoSEQ multiplex PCR; TCRdb's copy keeps in-frame clones and lacks some. Counted here are about 130,000 clones, approximately 82% occurring once; the ten biggest clones make up 3.5% to 4%. The sequencing input was peripheral blood. The receptors stem from a woman aged 45 to 65 with acute or convalescent COVID-19.

The V and J genes are TRBV29-1 and TRBJ2-3; TRBD2 matches 9 bases. Germline lookup yields CDR1 SQVTM and CDR2 ANQGSEA. This CDR3 region has 14 residues. J lost 4 bases, V lost 3 bases, and 5 bases had no gene match. The CDR3 DNA reads as TGCAGCGTTGACACAGCGGGAGGACCAGATACGCAGTATTTT. Amino acids: CSVDTAGGPDTQYF.

The V and J genes are TRBV2 and TRBJ2-3; D remains unclear. The CDR3 extends over 14 amino acids. Per germline, CDR1 SNHLY and CDR2 FYNNEI. With 4 bases removed from V and 1 base from J, the gap between germline ends came to 9 bases. In DNA form, the CDR3 reads TGTGCCAGCAGTGTCAGTGTCGGCACAGATACGCAGTATTTT. Protein product: CASSVSVGTDTQYF.

This chain connects TRBV4-2 to TRBJ2-1, with TRBD2 matching 7 bases. After removal of 3 bases from V and 3 bases from J, the junction contained 2 bases not matched to a gene. The CDR3 contains 14 residues. Germline CDR1 LGHNA, CDR2 YNFKEQ. The CDR3 DNA sequence: TGTGCCAGCAGCCAGGCTAGCGGCTACAATGAGCAGTTCTTC. This codes for CASSQASGYNEQFF.

The chain combines TRBV1 with TRBJ1-2; the D call of TRBD1 is as the table states it, not checked on the DNA. TRBV1 is designated a pseudogene. This CDR3 contains 11 residues. CDR3 residues: CTSSQDNGYTF. CDR3 DNA: TGCACCAGCAGCCAGGACAATGGCTACACCTTC.

The chain carries TRBV2 and TRBJ2-5; TRBD2 agrees at 14 bases. The CDR3 extends over 15 amino acids. Germline CDR1 is SNHLY and CDR2 is FYNNEI. V shed 5 bases and J 4 bases; nucleotides not matched to a gene: 3. The CDR3 loop is CASSRGTSGGETQYF. The CDR3 coding sequence is TGTGCCAGCAGTCGAGGGACTAGCGGGGGAGAGACCCAGTACTTC.

This chain links TRBV5-4 with TRBJ1-2; D is undetermined. The germline gives CDR1 SGHNT, CDR2 YYREEE (reference sequence). Trimming removed 0 bases at V and 1 base at J, with 7 bases between. The CDR3 runs to 14 residues. As DNA, the CDR3 is TGTGCCAGCAGCTTGGCCGGGATTAACTATGGCTACACCTTC. It translates to CASSLAGINYGYTF.

The CDR3 reads CASSAGYTNEKLFF. DNA for the CDR3: TGTGCCAGCAGCGCAGGATATACAAATGAAAAACTGTTTTTT. The chain combines TRBV9 with TRBJ1-4; D remains unclear. In germline, CDR1 is SGDLS, CDR2 YYNGEE. The ends were cut back, 3 bases at V and 5 bases at J, with 11 bases in the middle. This CDR3 is 14 amino acids long.

CDR3: CASSLGGTSNQPQHF. The CDR3 DNA follows: TGCGCCAGCAGCTTGGGCGGCACCTCAAATCAGCCCCAGCATTTT. V usage is TRBV5-1 and J usage is TRBJ1-5; no clear D. The CDR3 contains 15 residues. From germline, CDR1 is SGHRS and CDR2 YFSETQ. The germline V and J ends were trimmed by 0 bases and 4 bases, with 11 bases remaining between them.

The V call is TRBV6-6, the J call TRBJ1-2, with 7 bases matching TRBD1. This CDR3 is 16 amino acids long. Germline V CDR1 and CDR2: MNHNY, SVGAGI (reference sequence). The V and J ends lost 2 bases and 5 bases, in that order; junction bases with no gene match: 11. The DNA of the CDR3 is TGTGCCAGCAGTTACCAAAACGACAGGGACCCGTATGGCTACACCTTC. Protein sequence: CASSYQNDRDPYGYTF.

The chain employs TRBV6-1 and TRBJ1-3, with a possible D match to TRBD1 (5 bases). The CDR3 consists of 16 residues. Between the trimmed V and J ends, which lost 4 bases and 1 base, there was a span of 14 bases. The germline V gene has CDR1 MNHNS and CDR2 SASEGT. CDR3 DNA: TGTGCCAGCAGTGTAAATTACAGGCCTTCTGGAAACACCATATATTTT. It yields the protein CASSVNYRPSGNTIYF.

This chain joins TRBV5-6 and TRBJ2-1, with D unresolved. Trimming pared 2 bases from V and 3 bases from J, leaving 12 bases between. The CDR3 covers 15 residues. Germline V CDR1 and CDR2: SGHDT, YYEEEE. In nucleotides, the CDR3 is TGTGCCAGCAGCTTATACAGCATTAACTACAATGAGCAGTTCTTC. This sequence encodes CASSLYSINYNEQFF.